These T cell receptor beta chains were read from a single sample in a study of circulating CD8 cells and anti-PD-1 response in melanoma. TCRdb reprocessed the reads with MiXCR, giving one entry per CDR3 protein. The data hold approximately 540 distinct CDR3 sequences, with approximately 5.6% observed a single time. The sequencing used CD8+ T cells from PBMCs, collected at baseline or after one month of anti-PD-1 therapy (not recorded which). Receptor source: a human donor with melanoma. The CDR3 runs from the conserved cysteine through the conserved F or W. The order of the fields is J gene, V gene, clone size, CDR3 protein. Part of the rows lack a size; the others show once, few, many or a class for expanded clones.

TRBJ2-1 | TRBV14 | medium-sized | CASSQAFYNEQFF
TRBJ2-3 | TRBV28 | large | CASSFSRTLTDTQYF
TRBJ2-3 | TRBV5-6 | large | CASSLSSSGTRTDTQYF
TRBJ2-2 | TRBV18 | large | CASSPQDDGTGELFF
TRBJ2-5 | TRBV28 | large | CASSLSLGGIQETQYF
TRBJ2-7 | TRBV27 | large | CASSTSGLAGVDEQYF
TRBJ2-1 | TRBV19 | medium-sized | CASSEGLAGGLYNEQFF
TRBJ2-1 | TRBV7-3 | large | CASSPVGGRYNEQFF
TRBJ2-3 | TRBV29-1 | large | CSVEDSAPQGQYF
TRBJ2-7 | TRBV6-2/TRBV6-3 | large | CASSLGTGEQYF
TRBJ2-3 | TRBV29-1 | NA | CSAYLAGVSDTQYF
TRBJ1-2 | TRBV20-1 | medium-sized | CSAFRTLLSHGYTF
TRBJ2-1 | TRBV7-3 | large | CASSWAPSGGSLGEQFF
TRBJ2-7 | TRBV25-1 | large | CASSSRRGNNEQYF
TRBJ2-1 | TRBV14 | NA | CASSQDRGVRQFF
TRBJ2-7 | TRBV28 | medium-sized | CASSLSGGGSYEQYF
TRBJ2-1 | TRBV27 | medium-sized | CASSSGLAGAWNEQFF
TRBJ1-1 | TRBV29-1 | medium-sized | CSVDTQMGATEAFF
TRBJ2-2 | TRBV19 | large | CASRPGTLVGGELFF
TRBJ1-4 | TRBV2 | large | CASSAGGDNEKLFF
TRBJ2-1 | TRBV7-2 | large | CASSTPSGGTNNEQFF
TRBJ2-3 | TRBV6-1 | medium-sized | CASSESGLDSPDTQYF
TRBJ2-7 | TRBV28 | medium-sized | CASSLGYSGYEQYF
TRBJ2-7 | TRBV14 | NA | CASSQDLAGEYYEQYF
TRBJ2-7 | TRBV19 | NA | CASSTPFGTSGGSSYEQYF
TRBJ2-7 | TRBV5-4 | medium-sized | CASSSQGSAFYEQYF
TRBJ1-2 | TRBV5-5 | few | CASSPTLFLGYGYTF
TRBJ2-5 | TRBV23-1 | medium-sized | CASSPGFQETQYF
TRBJ2-1 | TRBV29-1 | NA | CSVGRALHNEQSF
TRBJ2-1 | TRBV25-1 | large | CASSGERQMRGQHYNEQFF
TRBJ2-1 | TRBV18 | medium-sized | CASSPTDAYNEQFF
TRBJ2-1 | TRBV4-3 | medium-sized | CASSQDRAYFNEQFF
TRBJ2-1 | TRBV20-1 | large | CSAYRALSYNEQFF
TRBJ1-1 | TRBV28 | medium-sized | CASSLIDTTEAFF
TRBJ2-1 | TRBV29-1 | large | CSVGRALRNEQFF
TRBJ1-2 | TRBV29-1 | large | CSVEDRGVRYGYTF
TRBJ2-1 | TRBV6-6 | large | CASSITSGGSYNEQFF
TRBJ2-1 | TRBV29-1 | medium-sized | CSVVGSGFYNEQFF
TRBJ2-7 | TRBV29-1 | large | CSVLTDRPTGEQYF
TRBJ2-3 | TRBV20-1 | medium-sized | CSARRLAGGGDTDTQYF
TRBJ1-5 | TRBV20-1 | medium-sized | CSAMVDQQKYSNQPQHF
TRBJ2-1 | TRBV7-2 | medium-sized | CASSGGGYNEQFF
TRBJ2-3 | TRBV18 | medium-sized | CASSPGTGVADTQYF
TRBJ2-7 | TRBV18 | large | CASSTGPSYEQYF
TRBJ2-5 | TRBV5-1 | large | CASSLGGGAFGETQYF
TRBJ2-6 | TRBV25-1 | medium-sized | CASSDRDRGEPNVLTF
TRBJ2-7 | TRBV14 | large | CASSLLDKKIAYEQYF
TRBJ2-5 | TRBV28 | medium-sized | CASSLEGDWSETQYF
TRBJ2-6 | TRBV19 | NA | CASRTQGTGANVLTF
TRBJ2-7 | TRBV30 | few | CAWGAVPYEQYF
TRBJ2-5 | TRBV3-1 | medium-sized | CASSQNRAETQYF
TRBJ2-3 | TRBV4-1 | large | CASSQGPFSGGVPLLF
TRBJ2-3 | TRBV2 | medium-sized | CASSPGGDTDTQYF
TRBJ2-2 | TRBV28 | large | CASSPPRQVGTGELFF
TRBJ2-7 | TRBV27 | large | CASSFGTGSGEQYF